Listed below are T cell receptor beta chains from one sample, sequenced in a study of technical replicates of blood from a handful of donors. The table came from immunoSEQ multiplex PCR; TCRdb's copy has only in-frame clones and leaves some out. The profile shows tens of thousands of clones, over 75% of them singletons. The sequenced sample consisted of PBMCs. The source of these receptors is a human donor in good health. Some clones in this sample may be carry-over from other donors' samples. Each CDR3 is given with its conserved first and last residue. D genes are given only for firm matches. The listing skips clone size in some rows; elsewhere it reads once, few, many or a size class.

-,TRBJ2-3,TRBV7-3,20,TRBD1,CASRADEGATVQSYTDTQYF,TGTGCCAGCAGGGCCGACGAGGGGGCTACCGTCCAGAGTTACACAGATACGCAGTATTTT
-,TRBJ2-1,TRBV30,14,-,CAWSRSRIGNEQFF,TGTGCCTGGAGTCGGAGTAGGATCGGCAATGAGCAGTTCTTC
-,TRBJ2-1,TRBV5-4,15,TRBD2,CASRPLAGDIYEQFF,TGTGCCAGCAGACCACTAGCGGGGGACATCTATGAGCAGTTCTTC
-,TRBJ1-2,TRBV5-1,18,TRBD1,CASSLGLWTGVSNYGYTF,TGCGCCAGCAGCTTGGGACTATGGACAGGGGTCTCCAACTATGGCTACACCTTC
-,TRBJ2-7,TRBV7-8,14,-,CASSPTGVSYEQYF,TGTGCCAGCAGCCCGACGGGGGTCTCCTACGAGCAGTACTTC
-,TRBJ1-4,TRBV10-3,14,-,CAISESGSREKLFF,TGTGCCATCAGTGAGTCGGGGAGCAGGGAAAAACTGTTTTTT
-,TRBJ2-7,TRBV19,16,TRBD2,CASSTRLAGGLYEQYF,TGTGCCAGTAGTACGCGACTAGCGGGAGGCCTCTACGAGCAGTACTTC
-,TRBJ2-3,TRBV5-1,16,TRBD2,CASSPYWGLGTDTQYF,TGCGCCAGCAGCCCGTACTGGGGACTAGGCACAGATACGCAGTATTTT
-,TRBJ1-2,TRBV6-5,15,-,CASSRRGRPNYGYTF,TGTGCCAGCAGTCGTCGAGGGCGACCTAACTATGGCTACACCTTC
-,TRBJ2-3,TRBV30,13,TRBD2,CAWSVLAIDTQYF,TGTGCCTGGAGTGTACTAGCGATAGATACGCAGTATTTT
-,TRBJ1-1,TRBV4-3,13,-,CASSQGRGTEAFF,TGCGCCAGCAGCCAAGGAAGGGGAACTGAAGCTTTCTTT
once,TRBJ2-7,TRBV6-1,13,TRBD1,CASSEDRGMEQYF,TGTGCCAGCAGTGAGGACAGGGGAATGGAGCAGTACTTC
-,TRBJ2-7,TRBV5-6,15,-,CASSVGGPSNYEQYF,TGTGCCAGCAGCGTAGGGGGACCGTCCAACTACGAGCAGTACTTC
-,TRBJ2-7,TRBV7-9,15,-,CASSLRGEMAYEQYF,TGTGCCAGCAGCTTACGTGGGGAGATGGCCTACGAGCAGTACTTC
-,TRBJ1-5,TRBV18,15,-,CASSPGLNSNQPQHF,TGTGCCAGCTCACCGGGACTTAATAGCAATCAGCCCCAGCATTTT
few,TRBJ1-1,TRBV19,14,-,CASQRQLSNTEAFF,TGTGCCAGTCAAAGACAGCTATCAAACACTGAAGCTTTCTTT
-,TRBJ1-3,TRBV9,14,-,CASSQRGSGNTIYF,TGTGCCAGCAGCCAAAGGGGATCTGGAAACACCATATATTTT
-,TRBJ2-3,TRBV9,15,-,CASSVFGTSTDTQYF,TGTGCCAGCAGCGTCTTCGGGACTAGCACAGATACGCAGTATTTT
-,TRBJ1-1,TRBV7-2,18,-,CASSRPGAGAPMNTEAFF,TGTGCCAGCAGCCGTCCCGGGGCAGGGGCCCCAATGAACACTGAAGCTTTCTTT
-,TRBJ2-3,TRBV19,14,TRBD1,CASSIDAGGDTQYF,TGTGCCAGTAGTATAGATGCAGGGGGAGATACGCAGTATTTT
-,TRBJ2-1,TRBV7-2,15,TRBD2,CASSLRLAVRNEQFF,TGTGCCAGCAGCCTTCGACTAGCGGTTAGAAATGAGCAGTTCTTC
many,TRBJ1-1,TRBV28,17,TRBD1,CASSLFGITGGPECAFF,TGTGCCAGCAGTTTATTTGGTATAACAGGGGGCCCTGAGTGTGCTTTCTTT
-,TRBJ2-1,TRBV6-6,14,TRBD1,CASNGTGMINEQFF,TGTGCCAGCAATGGGACAGGGATGATCAATGAGCAGTTCTTC
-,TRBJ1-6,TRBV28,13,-,CASRESRVSPLHF,TGTGCCAGCAGGGAGAGCCGGGTCTCACCCCTCCACTTT
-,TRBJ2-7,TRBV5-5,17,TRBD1,CASSRATGTDSSYEQYF,TGTGCCAGCAGCCGAGCCACCGGGACAGACAGCTCCTACGAGCAGTACTTC